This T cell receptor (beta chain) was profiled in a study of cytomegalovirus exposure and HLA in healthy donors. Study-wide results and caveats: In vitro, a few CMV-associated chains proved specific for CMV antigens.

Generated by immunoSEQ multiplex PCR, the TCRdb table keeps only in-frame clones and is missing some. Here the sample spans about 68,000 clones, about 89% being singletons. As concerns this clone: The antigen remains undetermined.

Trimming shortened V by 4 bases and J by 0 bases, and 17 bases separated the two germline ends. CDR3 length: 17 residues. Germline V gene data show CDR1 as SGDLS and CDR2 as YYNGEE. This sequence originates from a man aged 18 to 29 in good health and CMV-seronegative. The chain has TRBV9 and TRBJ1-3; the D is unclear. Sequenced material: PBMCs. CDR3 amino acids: CASSPVPPRGSGNTIYF. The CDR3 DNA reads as TGTGCCAGCAGCCCAGTACCCCCGAGAGGCTCTGGAAACACCATATATTTT.